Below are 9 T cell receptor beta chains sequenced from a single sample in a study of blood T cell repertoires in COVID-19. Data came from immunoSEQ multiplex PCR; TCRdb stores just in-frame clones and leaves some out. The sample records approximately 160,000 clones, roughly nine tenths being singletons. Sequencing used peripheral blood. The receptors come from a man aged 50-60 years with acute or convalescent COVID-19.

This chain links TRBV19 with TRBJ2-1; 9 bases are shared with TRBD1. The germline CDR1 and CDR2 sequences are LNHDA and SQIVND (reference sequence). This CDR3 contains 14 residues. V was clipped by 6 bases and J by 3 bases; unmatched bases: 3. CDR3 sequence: CASSMGQGYNEQFF. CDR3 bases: TGTGCCAGTAGCATGGGACAGGGCTACAATGAGCAGTTCTTC.

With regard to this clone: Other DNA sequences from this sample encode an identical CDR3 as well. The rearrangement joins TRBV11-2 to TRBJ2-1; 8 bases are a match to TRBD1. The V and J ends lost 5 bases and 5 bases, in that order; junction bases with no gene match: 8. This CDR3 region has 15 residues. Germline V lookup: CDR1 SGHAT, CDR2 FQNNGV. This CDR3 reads CASSPLAGGHNEQFF. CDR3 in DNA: TGTGCCAGCAGCCCCCTAGCAGGGGGCCACAATGAGCAGTTCTTC.

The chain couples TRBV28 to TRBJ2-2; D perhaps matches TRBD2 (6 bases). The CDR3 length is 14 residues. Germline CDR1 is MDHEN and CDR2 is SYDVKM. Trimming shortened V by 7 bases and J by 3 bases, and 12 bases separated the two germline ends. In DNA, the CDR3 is TGTGCCAGCAAAGGAGGGGCCTACACCGGGGAGCTGTTTTTT. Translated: CASKGGAYTGELFF. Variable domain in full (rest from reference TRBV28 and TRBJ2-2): DVKVTQSSRYLVKRTGEKVFLECVQDMDHENMFWYRQDPGLGLRLIYFSYDVKMKEKGDIPEGYSVSREKKERFSLILESASTNQTSMYLCASKGGAYTGELFFGEGSRLTVL.

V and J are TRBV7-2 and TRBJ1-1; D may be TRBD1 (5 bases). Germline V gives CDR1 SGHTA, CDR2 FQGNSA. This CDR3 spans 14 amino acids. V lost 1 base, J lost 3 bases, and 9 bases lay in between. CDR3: CASSLGGGYTEAFF. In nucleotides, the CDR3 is TGTGCCAGCAGCTTAGGGGGGGGATACACTGAAGCTTTCTTT. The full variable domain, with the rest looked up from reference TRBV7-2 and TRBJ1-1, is GAGVSQSPSNKVTEKGKDVELRCDPISGHTALYWYRQSLGQGLEFLIYFQGNSAPDKSGLPSDRFSAERTGGSVSTLTIQRTQQEDSAVYLCASSLGGGYTEAFFGQGTRLTVV.

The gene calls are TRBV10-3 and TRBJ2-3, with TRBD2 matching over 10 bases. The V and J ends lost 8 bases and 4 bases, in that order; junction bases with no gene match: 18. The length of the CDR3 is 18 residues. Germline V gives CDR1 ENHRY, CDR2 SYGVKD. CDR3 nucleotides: TGTGCCATCTCGACCCTCTTTGGAGCGGGAGGGTTCGCAGATACGCAGTATTTT. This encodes CAISTLFGAGGFADTQYF.

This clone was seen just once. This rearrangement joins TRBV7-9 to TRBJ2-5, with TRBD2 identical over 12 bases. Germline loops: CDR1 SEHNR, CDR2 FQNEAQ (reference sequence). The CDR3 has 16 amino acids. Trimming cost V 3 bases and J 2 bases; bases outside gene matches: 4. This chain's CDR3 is CASSFGLAGGQETQYF. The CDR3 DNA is TGTGCCAGCAGCTTTGGTCTAGCGGGGGGGCAAGAGACCCAGTACTTC.

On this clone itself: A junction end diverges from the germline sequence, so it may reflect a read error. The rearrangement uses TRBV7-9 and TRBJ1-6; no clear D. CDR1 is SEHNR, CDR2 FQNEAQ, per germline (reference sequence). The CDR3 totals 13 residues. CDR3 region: CATSRLDNSPLHF. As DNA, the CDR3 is TGTGCCACCAGCCGACTGGATAATTCACCCCTCCACTTT.

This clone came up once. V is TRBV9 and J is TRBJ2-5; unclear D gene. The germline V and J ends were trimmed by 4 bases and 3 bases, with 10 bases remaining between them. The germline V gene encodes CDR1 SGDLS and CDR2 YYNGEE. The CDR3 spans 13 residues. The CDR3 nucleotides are TGTGCCAGCAGCTCACACAGTGAAGAGACCCAGTACTTC. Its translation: CASSSHSEETQYF. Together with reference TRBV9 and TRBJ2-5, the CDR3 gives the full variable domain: DSGVTQTPKHLITATGQRVTLRCSPRSGDLSVYWYQQSLDQGLQFLIQYYNGEERAKGNILERFSAQQFPDLHSELNLSSLELGDSALYFCASSSHSEETQYFGPGTRLLVL.

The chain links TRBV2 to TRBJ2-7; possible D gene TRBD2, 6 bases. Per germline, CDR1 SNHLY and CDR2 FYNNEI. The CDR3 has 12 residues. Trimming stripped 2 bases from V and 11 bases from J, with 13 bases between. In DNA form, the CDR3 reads TGTGCCAGCAGTGAAAATATACCGGGGGAGTACTTC. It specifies CASSENIPGEYF.